The 20 T cell receptor beta chains listed next were all sequenced from one sample in a study of blood T cell repertoires in COVID-19. Using immunoSEQ multiplex PCR, the repertoire was profiled, and TCRdb retains in-frame clones only, with some absent. The table shows just over 300,000 clones, with around 87% occurring only once. Sequenced: PBMCs or T cells enriched from blood (not recorded which). The receptor set was obtained from a woman under 30 with acute COVID-19.

The chain couples TRBV30 to TRBJ1-5; TRBD1 is a possible D gene (5 bases). This CDR3 comprises 13 residues. The germline gives CDR1 GTSNPN, CDR2 SVGIG (reference sequence). V lost 2 bases, J lost 2 bases, and 7 bases lay in between. The CDR3 DNA sequence: TGTGCCTGGAGTTGGGGGGGCAATCAGCCCCAGCATTTT. This encodes CAWSWGGNQPQHF.

The chain is built from TRBV3-1 (or the pseudogene TRBV3-2) and TRBJ1-1; D not resolved. V lost 3 bases to trimming and J lost 1 base, with 9 bases between them. Looked up from germline, CDR1 is LGHDT and CDR2 is YNNKEL (reference sequence). The CDR3 covers 14 residues. CDR3 DNA sequence: TGTGCCAGCAGCCAGTTTCGGGAGAACACTGAAGCTTTCTTT. This translates into CASSQFRENTEAFF.

V and J are TRBV11-3 and TRBJ1-1, with D perhaps TRBD1 (5 bases). The CDR3 contains 20 residues. Germline-derived CDR1 and CDR2 are SGHNT and YENEEA. Trimming shortened V by 0 bases and J by 2 bases, and 25 bases separated the two germline ends. The CDR3: CASSLEVNGGRRGPNTEAFF. DNA of the CDR3: TGTGCCAGCAGCTTAGAAGTAAATGGGGGGAGAAGGGGACCCAACACTGAAGCTTTCTTT.

J is TRBJ2-7 and V is TRBV6-5, with D possibly TRBD2 on 5 matching bases. V gave up 5 bases and J gave up 5 bases, with 10 bases separating them. The germline CDR1 and CDR2 sequences are MNHEY and SVGAGI. The CDR3 spans 12 residues. The chain's CDR3 is CASSSHGDEQYF. As DNA, the CDR3 is TGTGCCAGCAGTAGCCACGGGGACGAGCAGTACTTC.

The sample holds a few counts of this clone. The V gene is TRBV19, the J gene TRBJ1-3, with a tentative D call TRBD1 (6 bases). The CDR3 loop spans 15 amino acids. Trimming stripped 5 bases from V and 2 bases from J, with 13 bases between. The germline V gene encodes CDR1 LNHDA and CDR2 SQIVND (reference sequence). The DNA of the CDR3 is TGTGCCAGTAGTCAACCACAGGGAGCTGGAAACACCATATATTTT. Protein: CASSQPQGAGNTIYF.

The chain uses TRBV15 and TRBJ1-1, with 10 bases fitting TRBD1. The J segment lost 8 bases and the V segment lost 3 bases, leaving 9 bases of the junction unmatched. The length of the CDR3 is 15 residues. Germline assignment: CDR1 LNHNV and CDR2 YYDKDF (reference sequence). The CDR3 DNA reads as TGTGCCACCAGCAGGGGACAGGGGATCCGTCTCGAAGCTTTCTTT. Translating gives CATSRGQGIRLEAFF. Looking up the rest from reference TRBV15 and TRBJ1-1 gives the full variable domain: DAMVIQNPRYQVTQFGKPVTLSCSQTLNHNVMYWYQQKSSQAPKLLFHYYDKDFNNEADTPDNFQSRRPNTSFCFLDIRSPGLGDTAMYLCATSRGQGIRLEAFFGQGTRLTVV.

The chain combines TRBV7-2 with TRBJ2-2, with D maybe TRBD1 (6 bases). CDR3 length: 15 amino acids. Trimming pared 5 bases from V and 2 bases from J, leaving 12 bases between. Germline V gene sequence: CDR1 SGHTA, CDR2 FQGNSA. The CDR3 region is CASSLGQPNTGELFF. CDR3 in DNA: TGTGCCAGCAGCCTGGGACAACCAAACACCGGGGAGCTGTTTTTT.

J is TRBJ1-5 and V is TRBV6-5, with unresolved D. The V end lost 6 bases, the J end lost 7 bases, and 13 bases lay between the germline ends. The CDR3 extends over 13 amino acids. CDR1 is MNHEY and CDR2 is SVGAGI in the germline V gene. The CDR3 nucleotides are TGTGCCAGCAGCCGAGAGGGTGGGCAGCCCCAGCATTTT. Protein: CASSREGGQPQHF.

This chain joins TRBV7-3 and TRBJ1-6, with 7 bases lining up with TRBD1. In germline, CDR1 is SGHTA, CDR2 FQGTGA. With 4 bases clipped from V and 12 bases from J, the junction kept 9 bases outside the gene matches. The CDR3 is 14 residues long. The chain's CDR3 is CASSWTGWRGPLHF. For the CDR3, the DNA is TGTGCCAGCAGCTGGACAGGATGGAGAGGACCCCTCCACTTT.

This clone was observed a few times. Here the CDR3 reads CASSSRVYGGELFF. As DNA, the CDR3 is TGTGCCAGCAGCTCCAGGGTGTATGGCGGGGAGCTGTTTTTT. The V call is TRBV7-3, the J call TRBJ2-2; D might be TRBD1 (5 bases). CDR1 is SGHTA and CDR2 is FQGTGA in the germline V gene. V lost 4 bases and J 7 bases, leaving 13 bases between the germline ends. The CDR3 consists of 14 residues. Full variable domain (missing parts from reference TRBV7-3 and TRBJ2-2): GAGVSQTPSNKVTEKGKYVELRCDPISGHTALYWYRQSLGQGPEFLIYFQGTGAADDSGLPNDRFFAVRPEGSVSTLKIQRTERGDSAVYLCASSSRVYGGELFFGEGSRLTVL.

The genes are TRBV27 and TRBJ2-1, with D perhaps TRBD2 (6 bases). V was clipped by 4 bases and J by 6 bases, with 10 bases between them. The CDR3 is 13 amino acids. CDR1 is MNHEY and CDR2 is SMNVEV in the germline V gene (reference sequence). The CDR3 here is CASSSGTGNEQFF. CDR3 sequence (DNA): TGTGCCAGCAGTTCAGGGACTGGCAATGAGCAGTTCTTC.

The chain recombines TRBV5-1 with TRBJ2-1; 7 nucleotides align to TRBD2. V was pared by 0 bases and J by 4 bases, with 7 bases of the junction left unmatched. Germline lookup yields CDR1 SGHRS and CDR2 YFSETQ. The CDR3 is 16 residues long. In DNA form, the CDR3 reads TGCGCCAGCAGCTTGGAGGGGTCTAGCGGATACAATGAGCAGTTCTTC. It encodes CASSLEGSSGYNEQFF. Full variable domain (rest looked up from reference TRBV5-1 and TRBJ2-1): KAGVTQTPRYLIKTRGQQVTLSCSPISGHRSVSWYQQTPGQGLQFLFEYFSETQRNKGNFPGRFSGRQFSNSRSEMNVSTLELGDSALYLCASSLEGSSGYNEQFFGPGTRLTVL.

The rearrangement uses TRBV9 and TRBJ2-7; 8 positions match TRBD1. The J segment lost 2 bases and the V segment lost 1 base, leaving 5 bases of the junction unmatched. Germline V gene sequence: CDR1 SGDLS, CDR2 YYNGEE. The length of the CDR3 is 15 residues. In DNA, the CDR3 is TGTGCCAGCAGCGTATCCGGGACAGGAGCCTACGAGCAGTACTTC. Translation: CASSVSGTGAYEQYF. Based on the CDR3 plus reference TRBV9 and TRBJ2-7, the full variable domain is DSGVTQTPKHLITATGQRVTLRCSPRSGDLSVYWYQQSLDQGLQFLIQYYNGEERAKGNILERFSAQQFPDLHSELNLSSLELGDSALYFCASSVSGTGAYEQYFGPGTRLTVT.

The chain has TRBV20-1 and TRBJ1-5; D is uncertain. This CDR3 contains 13 residues. Germline loops: CDR1 DFQATT, CDR2 SNEGSKA (reference sequence). Trimming removed 3 bases at V and 3 bases at J, with 9 bases between. CDR3 amino acids: CSASATINQPQHF. CDR3 in DNA: TGCAGTGCTAGTGCGACTATCAATCAGCCCCAGCATTTT.

This clone was seen a handful of times. V and J are TRBV5-6 and TRBJ1-6; the D is unclear. The V gene's germline CDR1 is SGHDT and CDR2 YYEEEE. The germline V and J ends were trimmed by 3 bases and 7 bases, with 20 bases remaining between them. The CDR3 consists of 17 residues. The CDR3 loop reads CASSSTIQEAWNSPLHF. CDR3 in DNA: TGTGCCAGCAGCTCGACAATTCAGGAGGCTTGGAATTCACCCCTCCACTTT. Filled out from reference TRBV5-6 and TRBJ1-6, the complete variable domain reads DAGVTQSPTHLIKTRGQQVTLRCSPKSGHDTVSWYQQALGQGPQFIFQYYEEEERQRGNFPDRFSGHQFPNYSSELNVNALLLGDSALYLCASSSTIQEAWNSPLHFGNGTRLTVT.

This chain connects TRBV11-3 to TRBJ2-7, with 7 bases identical to TRBD2. V trimming: 4 bases; J trimming: 2 bases; junction bases outside the gene matches: 5. The CDR3 runs 14 residues. Germline CDR1 reads SGHNT; CDR2 reads YENEEA. DNA for the CDR3: TGTGCCAGCAGCTCCAGCAGCGGGACCTACGAGCAGTACTTC. This gives the protein CASSSSSGTYEQYF.

The chain couples TRBV19 to TRBJ1-1, with D uncertain. Germline CDR1 is LNHDA and CDR2 is SQIVND (reference sequence). Trimming stripped 4 bases from V and 8 bases from J, with 11 bases between. The CDR3 covers 12 residues. As DNA, the CDR3 is TGTGCCAGTAGTACCCTCTCTAGGGAAGCTTTCTTT. This gives the protein CASSTLSREAFF.

The V and J genes are TRBV5-1 and TRBJ1-1, with 9 bases that match TRBD1. V lost 4 bases, J lost 5 bases, and 18 bases stayed unmatched. The CDR3 consists of 18 residues. Germline V CDR1 and CDR2: SGHRS, YFSETQ. The CDR3 bases are TGCGCCAGCAGCCAACCCCCCGGGACAGGGAGGATGGAGACTGAAGCTTTCTTT. Protein sequence: CASSQPPGTGRMETEAFF.

The V and J genes are TRBV13 and TRBJ2-7, with 9 bases lining up with TRBD1. Germline CDR1 is PRHDT and CDR2 is FYEKMQ (reference sequence). CDR3 length equals 14 residues. Losses at the gene ends were 2 bases for V and 3 bases for J; bases not matched to a gene: 2. The CDR3 DNA reads TGTGCCAGCAGCTTACCGGGACAGGGCTACGAGCAGTACTTC. This sequence encodes CASSLPGQGYEQYF.

The sample holds a few counts of this clone. This CDR3 reads CASSEGATSYNEQFF. The CDR3 DNA reads TGTGCCAGCAGTGAGGGCGCCACCTCCTACAATGAGCAGTTCTTC. V and J are TRBV2 and TRBJ2-1; no reliable D call. CDR3 length equals 15 residues. Trimming shortened V by 3 bases and J by 0 bases, and 9 bases separated the two germline ends. CDR1 and CDR2 (germline): SNHLY, FYNNEI.